This passage covers 28 T cell receptor beta chains from one sample sequenced in a study of cytomegalovirus exposure and HLA in healthy donors. The PCR used 60 Vbeta and 13 Jbeta primers. The method was immunoSEQ multiplex PCR; TCRdb's version includes in-frame clones alone and lacks a portion of them. The repertoire holds over 150,000 clones, with around 82% as singletons. Sequenced sample: PBMCs. The receptors were gathered from a man aged 50-59 years in good health and CMV-seropositive.

This chain connects TRBV7-8 to TRBJ2-5; 7 nucleotides match TRBD2. Germline V lookup: CDR1 SGHVS, CDR2 FQNEAQ. V was pared by 3 bases and J by 3 bases, with 4 bases of the junction left unmatched. CDR3 size: 14 residues. The CDR3 nucleotides are TGTGCCAGCAGCTTGGCTAGCGGTAAAGAGACCCAGTACTTC. Translating it yields CASSLASGKETQYF.

This clone was observed once. V is TRBV20-1 and J is TRBJ2-5; D is ambiguous. CDR3 length: 10 amino acids. Germline V gene data show CDR1 as DFQATT and CDR2 as SNEGSKA (reference sequence). Trimming took off 6 bases at V and 11 bases at J, with 13 bases between the two ends. Here the CDR3 DNA reads TGCAGTGCCAAGCGCGGTCATCAGTACTTC. Amino acid sequence: CSAKRGHQYF.

The rearrangement links TRBV15 to TRBJ2-1; D is possibly TRBD1 (5 bases). The CDR3 loop spans 15 amino acids. V lost 0 bases and J lost 6, with 12 bases in between. Germline CDR1 LNHNV, CDR2 YYDKDF (reference sequence). DNA for the CDR3: TGTGCCACCAGCAGAGATCAGGGTGTCGGCAATGAGCAGTTCTTC. Translating gives CATSRDQGVGNEQFF.

The chain combines TRBV6-5 with TRBJ2-7; 8 nucleotides agree with TRBD1. CDR3 length: 15 residues. Unmatched junction bases numbered 11, after V lost 4 bases and J lost 6 bases. The V gene's germline CDR1 is MNHEY and CDR2 SVGAGI. The CDR3 DNA follows: TGTGCCAGCAGTTCCAGTTGGGGACAGGTGGCCGAGCAGTACTTC. This sequence encodes CASSSSWGQVAEQYF.

The V and J genes are TRBV11-2 and TRBJ1-3; D is uncertain. Trimming left V 3 bases short and J 4 bases short, with 4 bases between. CDR1 SGHAT and CDR2 FQNNGV come from the germline V gene. The CDR3 spans 12 residues. Here the CDR3 DNA reads TGTGCCAGCAGCTTCCAGGGAAACACCATATATTTT. Translation gives CASSFQGNTIYF.

This sequence joins TRBV30 and TRBJ2-3, with 8 bases that match TRBD2. J gave up 3 bases and V 2 bases, and 4 bases lay outside the gene matches. CDR1 and CDR2 (germline): GTSNPN, SVGIG (reference sequence). The CDR3 covers 14 residues. CDR3: CAWSQSGSTDTQYF. For the CDR3, the DNA is TGTGCCTGGAGTCAGAGCGGGAGTACAGATACGCAGTATTTT.

The genes are TRBV28 and TRBJ1-5, with D possibly matching TRBD1 (5 bases). CDR1 and CDR2 (germline): MDHEN, SYDVKM. Deletions cut 3 bases from V and 0 bases from J, with 9 bases between. The CDR3 is made up of 15 amino acids. CDR3 DNA sequence: TGTGCCAGCAGTTTGGGAGGGGTTAGCAATCAGCCCCAGCATTTT. This codes for CASSLGGVSNQPQHF.

This clone appeared a few times. In DNA, the CDR3 is TGTGCCAGCAGTTTACGGGATGAATCAGATACGCAGTATTTT. As protein: CASSLRDESDTQYF. The chain recombines TRBV28 with TRBJ2-3, with D perhaps matching TRBD2 (5 bases). The germline V gene encodes CDR1 MDHEN and CDR2 SYDVKM. V was clipped by 2 bases and J by 4 bases, with 10 bases between them. The CDR3 runs 14 residues.

With regard to this clone: An end of the junction differs from the germline gene, which may be a read error. The chain carries TRBV19 and TRBJ2-7, with TRBD2 identical over 10 bases. CDR1 and CDR2 from the germline V gene are LNHDA and SQIVND (reference sequence). The CDR3 runs to 15 residues. This CDR3 is CASSIAGGVSYEQYF. In DNA form, the CDR3 reads TGTGCCAGTAGCATAGCGGGAGGCGTCTCCTACGAGCAGTACTTC.

The CDR3 nucleotides read TGTGCCTGGAGCGGCGGGAGCCCGGGGGAGACCCAGTACTTC. This translates into CAWSGGSPGETQYF. The chain carries TRBV30 and TRBJ2-5; TRBD2 matches 7 bases. The CDR3 has 14 amino acids. The ends lost 3 bases at V and 5 bases at J; junction bases unmatched: 9. Germline V gene data show CDR1 as GTSNPN and CDR2 as SVGIG (reference sequence).

The rearrangement joins TRBV28 to TRBJ1-3; no clear D. This CDR3 is 14 amino acids long. CDR1 MDHEN and CDR2 SYDVKM come from the germline V gene. V lost 5 bases, J lost 4 bases, and 12 bases lay in between. The CDR3 DNA is TGTGCCAGCAGTCGGGATCTAAGCGGAAACACCATATATTTT. Translating gives CASSRDLSGNTIYF.

The rearrangement uses TRBV6-5 and TRBJ1-2; D not certain. The CDR3 contains 13 residues. The V gene lost 5 bases and the J gene lost 8 bases, with 15 bases spanning the gap. The V gene's germline CDR1 is MNHEY and CDR2 SVGAGI. The CDR3 protein is CASSPLGGGGYTF. In DNA form, the CDR3 reads TGTGCCAGCAGTCCCCTGGGAGGCGGAGGCTACACCTTC.

This clone was picked up a small number of times. The rearrangement joins TRBV2 to TRBJ1-2; the match to TRBD1 covers 9 bases. The CDR3 consists of 14 residues. CDR1 and CDR2 from the germline V gene are SNHLY and FYNNEI. V trimming: 6 bases; J trimming: 8 bases; junction bases outside the gene matches: 10. CDR3 bases: TGTGCCAGCAGCTACAGGGGGCGCTCTCAAGGCTACACCTTC. Translation gives CASSYRGRSQGYTF.

This chain joins TRBV28 and TRBJ2-4, with D perhaps TRBD1 (6 bases). The germline CDR1 and CDR2 sequences are MDHEN and SYDVKM. CDR3 length: 15 residues. V was trimmed by 10 bases and J by 0 bases, leaving 16 bases between them. CDR3 nucleotides: TGTGCCACCAAATCGGACAGAAGAGCCAAAAACATTCAGTACTTC. Translating gives CATKSDRRAKNIQYF.

This clone was observed a single time. The chain joins TRBV5-4 to TRBJ1-2; 7 bases agree with TRBD1. CDR3 length: 15 residues. Trimming took 2 bases from V and 4 from J; bases not matched to a gene: 8. Looked up from germline, CDR1 is SGHNT and CDR2 is YYREEE (reference sequence). The DNA of the CDR3 is TGTGCCAGCAGCTTCACGACAGGGTGGTCCTATGGCTACACCTTC. This codes for CASSFTTGWSYGYTF.

This chain uses TRBV7-2 with TRBJ1-4; TRBD1 aligns across 7 bases. Germline V gene sequence: CDR1 SGHTA, CDR2 FQGNSA. The CDR3 has 15 residues. The trim removed 5 bases at V and 3 bases at J, leaving 6 bases unmatched. CDR3 loop: CASSLYRGSNEKLFF. In DNA form, the CDR3 reads TGTGCCAGCAGCCTGTACAGGGGATCTAATGAAAAACTGTTTTTT.

The chain recombines TRBV7-2 with TRBJ2-7, with D tentatively TRBD2 (6 bases). Germline V gene data show CDR1 as SGHTA and CDR2 as FQGNSA. The CDR3 is made up of 15 amino acids. Between the trimmed V and J ends, which lost 5 bases and 4 bases, there was a span of 18 bases. The CDR3 loop is CASSRGTAYSYEQYF. CDR3 nucleotide sequence: TGTGCCAGCAGCCGGGGGACGGCTTATAGTTACGAGCAGTACTTC. The whole variable domain, remainder taken from reference TRBV7-2 and TRBJ2-7, is GAGVSQSPSNKVTEKGKDVELRCDPISGHTALYWYRQSLGQGLEFLIYFQGNSAPDKSGLPSDRFSAERTGGSVSTLTIQRTQQEDSAVYLCASSRGTAYSYEQYFGPGTRLTVT.

The chain has TRBV28 and TRBJ2-6; tentatively, D is TRBD2 (6 bases). CDR1 is MDHEN and CDR2 is SYDVKM in the germline V gene. V dropped 10 bases and J dropped 0 bases, with 16 bases sitting between them. The CDR3 is made up of 16 amino acids. The CDR3 loop is CATGGRVSSGANVLTF. For the CDR3, the DNA is TGTGCCACCGGGGGACGGGTGTCCTCTGGGGCCAACGTCCTGACTTTC.

The CDR3 loop reads CASSEGAGGVEQFF. CDR3 coding DNA: TGTGCCAGCAGCGAGGGAGCGGGGGGCGTTGAGCAGTTCTTC. V gene TRBV9 combines with J gene TRBJ2-1, with TRBD2 matching 9 bases. The CDR3 contains 14 residues. Germline trimming cut 3 bases from V and 9 bases from J; bases unmatched to any gene: 7. Germline CDR1 is SGDLS and CDR2 is YYNGEE.

This clone was detected a few times. The chain uses TRBV18 and TRBJ1-3; D uncertain. This CDR3 spans 15 amino acids. V dropped 2 bases and J dropped 2 bases, with 10 bases sitting between them. Looked up from germline, CDR1 is KGHSH and CDR2 is LQKENI. The CDR3 spells CASSPATRTGNTIYF. CDR3 coding DNA: TGTGCCAGCTCACCAGCGACAAGAACTGGAAACACCATATATTTT.

The V gene is TRBV28, the J gene TRBJ2-7; TRBD1 is a possible D gene (6 bases). CDR1 is MDHEN and CDR2 is SYDVKM in the germline V gene. V was clipped by 2 bases and J by 5 bases, with 16 bases between them. This CDR3 is built from 15 residues. The CDR3 is CASSLGGRLGDEQYF. CDR3 DNA: TGTGCCAGCAGTTTAGGGGGCAGATTAGGGGACGAGCAGTACTTC.

V usage is TRBV9 and J usage is TRBJ1-2; 8 bases are a match to TRBD1. The V gene end was trimmed by 4 bases and the J gene end by 4 bases; junction bases not matched to a gene: 9. Germline V gives CDR1 SGDLS, CDR2 YYNGEE. The CDR3 has 15 amino acids. The CDR3 DNA is TGTGCCAGCAGCCCTATAGTACAGGGGGGCTATGGCTACACCTTC. This gives the protein CASSPIVQGGYGYTF.

J is TRBJ2-3 and V is TRBV7-9; D gene uncertain. The CDR3 contains 15 residues. Per the germline V gene, CDR1 is SEHNR and CDR2 is FQNEAQ (reference sequence). Between the trimmed V and J ends, which lost 1 base and 4 bases, there was a span of 12 bases. The CDR3 region is CASSLDGVVSDTQYF. CDR3 in DNA: TGTGCCAGCAGCTTAGACGGTGTAGTATCAGATACGCAGTATTTT.

The rearrangement joins TRBV7-3 to TRBJ1-1; 7 positions agree with TRBD1. The CDR3 runs to 16 residues. CDR1 SGHTA and CDR2 FQGTGA come from the germline V gene. J lost 4 bases, V lost 3 bases, and 11 bases had no gene match. CDR3 sequence reads: CASSLTAGGFGTEAFF. The CDR3 DNA follows: TGTGCCAGCAGCTTGACCGCAGGGGGTTTTGGCACTGAAGCTTTCTTT. Full variable domain (remainder filled in from reference TRBV7-3 and TRBJ1-1): GAGVSQTPSNKVTEKGKYVELRCDPISGHTALYWYRQSLGQGPEFLIYFQGTGAADDSGLPNDRFFAVRPEGSVSTLKIQRTERGDSAVYLCASSLTAGGFGTEAFFGQGTRLTVV.

This chain uses TRBV2 with TRBJ1-1; D ambiguous. The CDR3 totals 11 residues. Per germline, CDR1 SNHLY and CDR2 FYNNEI. Between the trimmed V and J ends, which lost 5 bases and 11 bases, there was a span of 12 bases. The DNA of the CDR3 is TGTGCCAGCAGTCCTAGGCCATGGGCTTTCTTT. This translates into CASSPRPWAFF.

This clone showed up just once. V and J are TRBV14 and TRBJ1-1, with a tentative D call TRBD1 (6 bases). V was pared by 5 bases and J by 5 bases, with 12 bases between. The CDR3 has 13 amino acids. Germline V gives CDR1 SGHDN, CDR2 FVKESK. CDR3 region: CASSKTQGTEAFF. The CDR3 DNA reads as TGTGCCAGCAGCAAAACCCAGGGGACTGAAGCTTTCTTT.

This rearrangement joins TRBV6-5 to TRBJ1-2, with D hard to call. This CDR3 has 15 amino acids. Germline lookup yields CDR1 MNHEY and CDR2 SVGAGI. V was shortened by 0 bases and J by 4 bases, with 12 bases between the two germline ends. CDR3 sequence: CASSYSARVGYGYTF. CDR3 nucleotide sequence: TGTGCCAGCAGTTACTCCGCGCGGGTTGGCTATGGCTACACCTTC.

The genes are TRBV28 and TRBJ1-2, with 8 bases matching TRBD1. Trimming removed 6 bases from V and 10 bases from J; junction bases left unmatched: 10. The CDR3 contains 13 residues. Per germline, CDR1 MDHEN and CDR2 SYDVKM. The CDR3 DNA follows: TGTGCCAGCAGATCCCAGGGGGCGCGTCACTACACCTTC. This translates into CASRSQGARHYTF.